This entry is about one TCR beta chain. The target antigen is unknown. Between the trimmed V and J ends, which lost 0 bases and 0 bases, there was a span of 10 bases. This CDR3 contains 16 residues. Looked up from germline, CDR1 is KGHSH and CDR2 is LQKENI. These data are taken from a study of cytomegalovirus exposure and HLA in healthy donors. Findings of the study overall: Most TCR sequences were seen very rarely across donors, but some public TCRs occurred in many.

The PCR was carried out with 60 Vbeta primers and 13 Jbeta primers. Libraries were prepared by immunoSEQ multiplex PCR; TCRdb keeps only in-frame clonotypes and omits some of them. Of 100,000 to 150,000 clones listed, 60% to 80% were seen once; the top ten hold 1.4% to 1.5%. The chain has TRBV18 and TRBJ2-3; perhaps TRBD1 as D (6 bases). The source is a female donor in good health and CMV-seronegative. Sequenced input: PBMCs. The CDR3 coding sequence is TGTGCCAGCTCACCACCGTTAGGGGGTAGCACAGATACGCAGTATTTT. Residues: CASSPPLGGSTDTQYF.